A selection of T cell receptor beta chains follows, all from one sample in a study of T-cell reconstitution after alpha-beta-depleted transplantation in children. One entry per CDR3 protein results from TCRdb running MiXCR on the PCR reads. The data hold almost 600,000 distinct CDR3 sequences, with 25% to 30% observed a single time. Sequences were derived from PBMCs, sampled before TCRalphabeta/CD19-depleted stem cell transplant. Receptor source: a boy in the first two years of life with Wiskott-Aldrich syndrome, due to receive a stem cell transplant. CDR3s include the opening cysteine and the closing phenylalanine or tryptophan.

J gene: TRBJ2-5; V gene: TRBV5-1; CDR3 protein: CASSLGVTTETQYF
J gene: TRBJ1-3; V gene: TRBV11-2; CDR3 protein: CASSFQDRVAGNTIYF
J gene: TRBJ2-7; V gene: TRBV7-8; CDR3 protein: CASSSREIGRSYEQYF
J gene: TRBJ1-1; V gene: TRBV7-9; CDR3 protein: CASSPPQGARNTEAFF
J gene: TRBJ1-1; V gene: TRBV19; CDR3 protein: CASSIRRSNTEAFF
J gene: TRBJ1-2; V gene: TRBV7-9; CDR3 protein: CASSLALAYGYTF
J gene: TRBJ2-6; V gene: TRBV24-1; CDR3 protein: CATSEGPLLSGANVLTF
J gene: TRBJ2-5; V gene: TRBV24-1; CDR3 protein: CATSDNVTSGRETQYF
J gene: TRBJ2-7; V gene: TRBV29-1; CDR3 protein: CRPWTGGIYEQYF
J gene: TRBJ2-1; V gene: TRBV12-3/TRBV12-4; CDR3 protein: CASSSTSGRSSEQFF
J gene: TRBJ2-1; V gene: TRBV5-1; CDR3 protein: CASSSGLAGGLPEQFF
J gene: TRBJ2-7; V gene: TRBV6-5; CDR3 protein: CASSFKPGLGIYEQYF
J gene: TRBJ2-7; V gene: TRBV12-3/TRBV12-4; CDR3 protein: CASSFIGNSYEQYF
J gene: TRBJ1-1; V gene: TRBV12-3/TRBV12-4; CDR3 protein: CASSLQGSSRNTEAFF
J gene: TRBJ2-3; V gene: TRBV4-2; CDR3 protein: CASSPGLAGTTDTQYF
J gene: TRBJ1-5; V gene: TRBV6-1; CDR3 protein: CASKSRGLSNQPQHF
J gene: TRBJ2-1; V gene: TRBV29-1; CDR3 protein: CSVGSGEANEQFF
J gene: TRBJ2-1; V gene: TRBV7-9; CDR3 protein: CASSLTSGSFFDEQFF
J gene: TRBJ2-1; V gene: TRBV10-1; CDR3 protein: CASSVGVVGNEQFF
J gene: TRBJ2-1; V gene: TRBV11-2; CDR3 protein: CASSHYNEQFF
J gene: TRBJ2-5; V gene: TRBV12-3/TRBV12-4; CDR3 protein: CASSFLSGRGETQYF
J gene: TRBJ2-1; V gene: TRBV7-2; CDR3 protein: CASSFYLAAPYNEQFF
J gene: TRBJ2-3; V gene: TRBV12-3/TRBV12-4; CDR3 protein: CASSLTAGGSTDTQYF
J gene: TRBJ2-2; V gene: TRBV5-1; CDR3 protein: CASSHGTPNTGELFF
J gene: TRBJ2-1; V gene: TRBV5-1; CDR3 protein: CATNIFEQFF
J gene: TRBJ2-7; V gene: TRBV7-2; CDR3 protein: CASSFGLAGGAYEQYF
J gene: TRBJ2-5; V gene: TRBV20-1; CDR3 protein: CSARYYPKETQYF
J gene: TRBJ2-3; V gene: TRBV29-1; CDR3 protein: CSAPPGLGKDTQYF
J gene: TRBJ1-6; V gene: TRBV20-1; CDR3 protein: CSAPRTGGTGGYNSPLHF
J gene: TRBJ2-1; V gene: TRBV20-1; CDR3 protein: CSARWRRNEQFF
J gene: TRBJ2-3; V gene: TRBV4-1; CDR3 protein: CASSAAGGGDTQYF
J gene: TRBJ1-6; V gene: TRBV20-1; CDR3 protein: CSAYPDTRNSPLHF
J gene: TRBJ2-5; V gene: TRBV4-1; CDR3 protein: CASSQDVQGGQETQYF
J gene: TRBJ2-7; V gene: TRBV20-1; CDR3 protein: CSARKVNSYEQYF
J gene: TRBJ2-2; V gene: TRBV20-1; CDR3 protein: CSARDAGGWTGELFF
J gene: TRBJ1-1; V gene: TRBV15; CDR3 protein: CATSRELMPGNTEAFF
J gene: TRBJ2-3; V gene: TRBV10-3; CDR3 protein: CAISGFGGTDTQYF
J gene: TRBJ2-1; V gene: TRBV10-1; CDR3 protein: CASSEGSGTFNEQFF
J gene: TRBJ2-1; V gene: TRBV3-1; CDR3 protein: CASSPGQAYNEQFF
J gene: TRBJ2-3; V gene: TRBV4-2; CDR3 protein: CAGLGVASDTQYF
J gene: TRBJ2-2; V gene: TRBV27; CDR3 protein: CASSPTPSGRASGELFF
J gene: TRBJ2-1; V gene: TRBV12-3/TRBV12-4; CDR3 protein: CASSGQGNSYNEQFF
J gene: TRBJ2-7; V gene: TRBV5-1; CDR3 protein: CASSFAPTSGRDEQYF
J gene: TRBJ2-1; V gene: TRBV24-1; CDR3 protein: CATSGRLGTGEQFF
J gene: TRBJ1-2; V gene: TRBV7-9; CDR3 protein: CASSFSQANYGYTF